This note documents a single T cell receptor beta chain sequence. What it binds is not known. A much larger clone lies a single base off, so this may be a read error. A read error is likely, as this CDR3 ends without the conserved phenylalanine or tryptophan. The DNA is left out, because the CDR3 cannot be placed on it with certainty; the CDR3 is given as TCRdb lists it. This entry comes from a study of CD8+CD57+ T cells in acquired aplastic anemia. Germline V gene data show CDR1 as SNHLY and CDR2 as FYNNEI. The CDR3 adds up to 15 amino acids, both ends counted. Genomic DNA constituted the template upon which TCR beta VDJ and CDR3 profiling was performed. TCRdb reanalysed the reads using MiXCR and keeps one entry per CDR3 protein. The sample consists of 260,000 or so distinct CDR3 sequences, around 82% of them appearing once. Only patients with CD8+CD57+ cell expansion on flow cytometry were chosen for sequencing. Patients uniformly had severe acquired aplastic anemia. All patients were therapy-naive when blood was sampled.

Whole-study findings and limits: For CD8+ Simpson's diversity, patients and controls showed no significant difference. Overlap between patients and controls comprised roughly 30 CD8+ CDR3 sequences.

The sample was sorted CD4+, CD8+, or CD8+CD57+ T cells (not recorded which) from PBMCs. This TCR came from a human donor with aplastic anemia. The chain combines TRBV2 with TRBJ2-5; TRBD1, as called in the table, went unchecked against the DNA. The CDR3 loop is CASGDGGTATQYFGS.